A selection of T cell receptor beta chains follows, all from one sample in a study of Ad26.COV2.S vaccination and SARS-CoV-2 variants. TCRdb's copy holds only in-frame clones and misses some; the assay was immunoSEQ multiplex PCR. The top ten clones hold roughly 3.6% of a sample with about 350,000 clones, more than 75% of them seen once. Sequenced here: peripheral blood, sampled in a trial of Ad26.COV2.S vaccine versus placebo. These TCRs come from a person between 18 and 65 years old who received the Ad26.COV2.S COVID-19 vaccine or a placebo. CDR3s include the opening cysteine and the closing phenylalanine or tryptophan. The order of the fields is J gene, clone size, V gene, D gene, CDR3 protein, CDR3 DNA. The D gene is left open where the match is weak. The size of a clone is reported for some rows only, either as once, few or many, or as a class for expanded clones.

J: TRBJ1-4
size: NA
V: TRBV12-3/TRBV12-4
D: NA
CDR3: CASKAGRNEKLFF
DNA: TGTGCCAGCAAAGCAGGGAGAAATGAAAAACTGTTTTTT

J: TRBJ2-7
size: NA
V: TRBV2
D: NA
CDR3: CASTPRGGEQYF
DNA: TGTGCCAGCACGCCCCGGGGTGGCGAGCAGTACTTC

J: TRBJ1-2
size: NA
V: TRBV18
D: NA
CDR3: CASSPRGRLRYGYTF
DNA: TGTGCCAGCTCACCTCGGGGGCGCCTACGCTATGGCTACACCTTC

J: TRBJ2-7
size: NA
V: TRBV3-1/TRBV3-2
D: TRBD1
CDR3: CASSQYRGLGEQYF
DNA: TGTGCCAGCAGCCAATACAGGGGTTTGGGTGAGCAGTACTTC

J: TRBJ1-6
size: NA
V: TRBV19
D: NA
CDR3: CASSIGAGDGLHF
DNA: TGTGCCAGTAGTATCGGGGCGGGGGACGGCCTCCACTTT

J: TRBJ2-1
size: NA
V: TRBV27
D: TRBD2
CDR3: CASRPAGGNEQFF
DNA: TGTGCCAGCAGACCTGCGGGGGGCAATGAGCAGTTCTTC

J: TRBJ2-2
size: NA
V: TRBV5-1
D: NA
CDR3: CASNPYTGELFF
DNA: TGCGCCAGCAACCCTTACACCGGGGAGCTGTTTTTT

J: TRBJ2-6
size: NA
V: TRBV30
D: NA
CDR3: CAWIDRGAANVLTF
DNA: TGTGCCTGGATTGATCGGGGGGCGGCCAACGTCCTGACTTTC

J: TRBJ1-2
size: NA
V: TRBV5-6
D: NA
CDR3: CASSLRGADYGYTF
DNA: TGTGCCAGCAGCCTGCGGGGGGCGGACTATGGCTACACCTTC

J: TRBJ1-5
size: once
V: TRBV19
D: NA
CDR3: CASSIESQPQHF
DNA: TGTGCCAGTAGTATTGAATCTCAGCCCCAGCATTTT

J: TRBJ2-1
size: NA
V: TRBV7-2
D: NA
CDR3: CASSYTPNLNEQFF
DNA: TGTGCCAGCAGTTACACCCCGAACTTAAATGAGCAGTTCTTC

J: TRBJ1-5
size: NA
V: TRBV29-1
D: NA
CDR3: CSVNPVLVSNQPQHF
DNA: TGCAGCGTTAACCCCGTCTTGGTTAGCAATCAGCCCCAGCATTTT

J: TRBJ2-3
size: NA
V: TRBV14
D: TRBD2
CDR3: CASKPGTSVSDTQYF
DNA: TGTGCCAGCAAACCCGGGACTAGCGTGTCAGATACGCAGTATTTT

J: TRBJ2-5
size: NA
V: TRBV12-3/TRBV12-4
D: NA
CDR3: CASTKGEGETQYF
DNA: TGTGCCAGCACTAAAGGGGAAGGCGAGACCCAGTACTTC

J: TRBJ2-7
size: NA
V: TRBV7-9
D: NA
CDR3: CASSLGGRDEQYF
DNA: TGTGCCAGCAGCTTAGGAGGTCGCGACGAGCAGTACTTC

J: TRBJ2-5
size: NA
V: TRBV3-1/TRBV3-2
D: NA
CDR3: CASSPTPRETQYF
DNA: TGTGCCAGCAGCCCGACCCCCCGAGAGACCCAGTACTTC

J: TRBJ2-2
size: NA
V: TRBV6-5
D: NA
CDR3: CASSYSRLYTGELFF
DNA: TGTGCCAGCAGTTACTCGAGGCTCTACACCGGGGAGCTGTTTTTT